The source of this TCR beta chain is a study of post-analysis software for immune sequencing data. Study-level points and caveats: Multiple sclerosis patients showed significantly lower normalized Chao1 diversity than controls did. About five TRBV segments, including TRBV5-6, TRBV5-1 and TRBV20-1, were more frequent in patients than controls.

Germline lookup yields CDR1 SQVTM and CDR2 ANQGSEA. The CDR3 is 14 amino acids. The V and J ends lost 6 bases and 5 bases, in that order; junction bases with no gene match: 9. Unique molecular identifiers were built into the TCR beta cDNA libraries. TCRdb used MiXCR to reprocess the PCR reads, holding one entry per CDR3 protein. Of roughly 600,000 distinct CDR3 sequences in the sample, around 40% were seen once. To note about this clonotype: Its antigen is not known.

This TCR was recovered from a girl aged 5-17 years with multiple sclerosis. The V call is TRBV29-1, the J call TRBJ2-3; 9 bases map to TRBD2. Sequencing used blood. The CDR3 sequence: CSVTGTSYGDTQYF. The DNA for the CDR3 is TGCAGCGTGACCGGGACTAGCTATGGAGATACGCAGTATTTT.